This record looks at one T cell receptor beta chain sequence and its context. Its antigen is unidentified. Just one base apart from a much larger clone, this may be a read error. The data stem from a study of tumor and adjacent non-tumor tissue in lung cancer. Overall study: Samples averaged approximately 3.9 million productive TCRbeta reads each. Whole-study findings and limits: TCR diversity was significantly greater in tumor than normal lung tissue. Higher tumor TCR diversity was associated with shorter survival.

No cell sorting was done before RNA was extracted from the tissue. Distant lung tissue was collected more than 3 cm away from the tumor edge. This CDR3 has 16 amino acids. CDR1 and CDR2 from the germline V gene are PRHDT and FYEKMQ (reference sequence). TCRbeta libraries were built with three rounds of nested PCR, modified from ARM-PCR. Via MiXCR, TCRdb re-called the multiplex PCR reads, giving one row per CDR3 protein. The sample lists 60,000 or so distinct CDR3 sequences, about 56% occurring once. The clonotype comes from a man between 65 and 85 years old with non-small cell lung cancer. This chain joins TRBV13 and TRBJ2-3, with TRBD2 matching 12 bases. Sequenced: distant non-tumor lung tissue. CDR3 residues: CASSFRLAGATDMQYF. The CDR3 nucleotides read TGTGCCAGCAGCTTCAGACTAGCGGGGGCCACAGATATGCAGTATTTT.